This TCR beta chain was observed in a study of spatial heterogeneity in lung cancer. Study-wide context: Alpha-chain sequences were consistently detected in smaller numbers than beta-chain sequences. Unique TCR and UMI combinations averaged more than ten appearances each in raw reads.

This CDR3 spans 16 amino acids. The V and J ends lost 0 bases and 6 bases respectively, with 17 bases between them. Germline CDR1 is SGHTA and CDR2 is FQGNSA. This sample's time point: sample taken at primary tumor resection. The study sequenced unsorted whole RNA from tumor, nontumor lung or frozen PBMC. Untreated early-stage non-small cell lung cancer patients, approximately 76 in total, were the donors. Each TCR cDNA molecule carried a unique molecular identifier. MiXCR, applied by TCRdb to the 5' RACE reads, yields one record per CDR3 protein. Counted here are around 11,000 distinct CDR3 sequences, about 4% occurring once; the ten biggest clones make up more than 6.5%. Details on this clonotype: The size of this beta chain means little, since it is a stray read in a library made for alpha chains.

This receptor was identified in a male donor with early-stage non-small cell lung cancer. The rearrangement joins TRBV7-2 to TRBJ1-2; no definite D call. The source material was normal lung tissue next to the tumor, sampled at surgery. This CDR3 reads CASSLAGPQIPNGYTF. The CDR3 coding sequence is TGTGCCAGCAGCTTAGCTGGCCCACAAATACCCAATGGCTACACCTTC.